This T cell receptor beta chain was sequenced in a study of molecular identifiers for immune sequencing clone quantification. The CDR3 sequence is 15 residues long. Per germline, CDR1 LNHDA and CDR2 SQIVND (reference sequence). The V end was cut by 4 bases, the J end by 0 bases, with 13 bases between. Bulk libraries came from a prior protocol with listed TCR primers. TCRdb ran MiXCR on the PCR reads and lists one entry per CDR3 protein. The sample has several thousand distinct CDR3 sequences; just under 35% are singletons. Overall study results and limits: With a barcode shared among identical TCR molecules, highly expanded clone sizes could be underestimated.

This clonotype occurred a few times. The antigen is not known. The V and J genes are TRBV19 and TRBJ2-7; perhaps TRBD1 as D (6 bases). This receptor was obtained from a human donor in good health. Some libraries in this study had Jurkat cell RNA spiked in. Material for sequencing was naive CD8+ T cells from blood, with Jurkat cell RNA spiked in. The subset is: FACS-sorted CD8+CD4-CCR7+CD45RA+ naive T cells. In DNA form, the CDR3 reads TGTGCCAGTAGTACCGGGACACCGGGCTCCTACGAGCAGTACTTC. This codes for CASSTGTPGSYEQYF.